This entry is about one T cell receptor (beta chain). Its specificity is not known. These data originate in a study of OX40 agonist ivuxolimab in advanced cancers. The overall study: The treatment was a fully human IgG2 OX40 agonist, ivuxolimab. Participants, 75% to 85% male, averaged roughly 55 years of age, ranging from roughly 20 to 85. General observations from the study: The study observed clonal expansion of CD4+ and CD8+ blood T cells by week 6 at 0.1 to 3.0 mg/kg. The antigen specificity of the peripheral T cells (those that were expanded) was not determined.

The table came from immunoSEQ multiplex PCR; TCRdb's copy has only in-frame clones and leaves some out. The table lists 65,000 to 75,000 clones, approximately 87% of them singletons. The CDR3 consists of 16 residues. CDR1 is SGHTA, CDR2 FQGNSA, per germline. V lost 6 bases to trimming and J lost 4 bases; unmatched junction nucleotides: 5. Sequences were derived from CD4+ or CD8+ T cells sorted from blood, sampled in a trial of the OX40 agonist ivuxolimab. The chain carries TRBV7-2 and TRBJ2-3, with 15 bases identical to TRBD2. The receptor was derived from an adult with an advanced solid tumor such as melanoma, head and neck, liver or kidney cancer. Here the CDR3 DNA reads TGTGCCAGCAGATTGGGACTAGCGGGAGGTGCAGATACGCAGTATTTT. It encodes CASRLGLAGGADTQYF.